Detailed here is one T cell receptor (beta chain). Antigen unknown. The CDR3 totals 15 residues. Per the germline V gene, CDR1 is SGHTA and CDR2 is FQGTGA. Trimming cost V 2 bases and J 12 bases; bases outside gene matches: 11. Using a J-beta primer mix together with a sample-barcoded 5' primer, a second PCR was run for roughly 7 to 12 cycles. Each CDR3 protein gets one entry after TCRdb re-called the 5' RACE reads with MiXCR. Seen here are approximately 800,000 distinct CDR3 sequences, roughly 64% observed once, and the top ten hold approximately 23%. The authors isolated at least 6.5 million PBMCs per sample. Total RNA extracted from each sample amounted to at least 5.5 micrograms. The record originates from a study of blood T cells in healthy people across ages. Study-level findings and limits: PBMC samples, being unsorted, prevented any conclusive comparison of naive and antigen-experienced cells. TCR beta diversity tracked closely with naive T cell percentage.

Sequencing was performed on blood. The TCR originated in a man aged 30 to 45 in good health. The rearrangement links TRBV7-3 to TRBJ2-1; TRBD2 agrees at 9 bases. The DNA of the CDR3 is TGTGCCAGCAGCTTAGTAGCGGGAGACCCTCGGGGGCAGTTCTTC. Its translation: CASSLVAGDPRGQFF.